What follows are 21 T cell receptor beta chains derived from one specimen sequenced in a study of blood T cell repertoires in COVID-19. The data were produced by immunoSEQ multiplex PCR, yet TCRdb's version contains in-frame clones alone and is incomplete. The table includes around 230,000 clones, 88% detected once. Specimen: PBMCs or T cells enriched from blood (not recorded which). The receptors were gathered from a woman younger than 45 who had recovered from COVID-19.

The rearrangement links TRBV5-8 to TRBJ1-1, with 12 bases aligning to TRBD1. The CDR3 has 18 residues. Germline CDR1 and CDR2: SGHTS and YDEGEE. J lost 3 bases, V lost 7 bases, and 16 bases had no gene match. The CDR3 sequence is CASPNLPGQGAIDTEAFF. In nucleotides, the CDR3 is TGTGCCAGCCCCAACCTTCCGGGACAGGGGGCGATTGACACTGAAGCTTTCTTT.

J is TRBJ2-5 and V is TRBV6-5, with 11 bases fitting TRBD2. Trimming removed 6 bases from V and 3 bases from J; junction bases left unmatched: 3. The V gene's germline CDR1 is MNHEY and CDR2 SVGAGI. The CDR3 runs to 14 residues. The CDR3 DNA is TGTGCCAGCAGCCTACTAGCGGGGGAAGAGACCCAGTACTTC. It encodes CASSLLAGEETQYF.

V is TRBV7-9 and J is TRBJ2-1; D might be TRBD2 (6 bases). The CDR3 spans 16 residues. With 5 bases removed from V and 2 bases from J, the gap between germline ends came to 16 bases. Germline assignment: CDR1 SEHNR and CDR2 FQNEAQ (reference sequence). The CDR3, as DNA: TGTGCCAGCAGCCTAGGAGGGTCCACCCCCTACAATGAGCAGTTCTTC. Translated: CASSLGGSTPYNEQFF. Filled out from reference TRBV7-9 and TRBJ2-1, the complete variable domain reads DTGVSQNPRHKITKRGQNVTFRCDPISEHNRLYWYRQTLGQGPEFLTYFQNEAQLEKSRLLSDRFSAERPKGSFSTLEIQRTEQGDSAMYLCASSLGGSTPYNEQFFGPGTRLTVL.

This rearrangement joins TRBV27 to TRBJ1-2, with D possibly matching TRBD1 (5 bases). V lost 2 bases, J lost 1 base, and 17 bases lay in between. There are 17 residues in the CDR3. The germline V gene has CDR1 MNHEY and CDR2 SMNVEV (reference sequence). CDR3 sequence reads: CASSLVSQGPDNYGYTF. The DNA for the CDR3 is TGTGCCAGCAGTTTAGTATCGCAGGGCCCGGATAACTATGGCTACACCTTC.

This clone came up once. The gene calls are TRBV5-1 and TRBJ2-7; TRBD1 aligns across 8 bases. V was clipped by 5 bases and J by 3 bases; unmatched bases: 7. Germline V gene data show CDR1 as SGHRS and CDR2 as YFSETQ. The CDR3 is 14 amino acids. The CDR3 region is CASRSGDRGYEQYF. The CDR3 DNA sequence: TGCGCCAGCAGAAGTGGTGACAGGGGCTACGAGCAGTACTTC.

V and J are TRBV7-2 and TRBJ1-2, with D unclear. In germline, CDR1 is SGHTA, CDR2 FQGNSA. The length of the CDR3 is 13 residues. V was clipped by 3 bases and J by 7 bases, with 12 bases between them. Here the CDR3 DNA reads TGTGCCAGCAGCTTCGGGATTGCTGTTGGCTACACCTTC. Translated, it gives CASSFGIAVGYTF.

The chain carries TRBV27 and TRBJ1-1; D might be TRBD1 (5 bases). Germline V lookup: CDR1 MNHEY, CDR2 SMNVEV (reference sequence). Trimming pared 6 bases from V and 0 bases from J, leaving 11 bases between. The CDR3 is 14 residues long. The CDR3 DNA reads TGTGCCAGCAGCAGGGCAGGTCTGAACACTGAAGCTTTCTTT. Translating it yields CASSRAGLNTEAFF.

J is TRBJ2-5 and V is TRBV5-1, with D possibly being TRBD2 (7 bases). This CDR3 contains 13 residues. Germline lookup yields CDR1 SGHRS and CDR2 YFSETQ. V was shortened by 4 bases and J by 5 bases, with 12 bases between the two germline ends. CDR3 in DNA: TGCGCCAGCAGCCCCCGGGGGGCTGAGACCCAGTACTTC. Its protein product is CASSPRGAETQYF. The variable domain in full, completed from reference TRBV5-1 and TRBJ2-5, reads KAGVTQTPRYLIKTRGQQVTLSCSPISGHRSVSWYQQTPGQGLQFLFEYFSETQRNKGNFPGRFSGRQFSNSRSEMNVSTLELGDSALYLCASSPRGAETQYFGPGTRLLVL.

The chain joins TRBV4-1 to TRBJ1-6, with D perhaps matching TRBD1 (6 bases). Germline V lookup: CDR1 MGHRA, CDR2 YSYEKL. Trimming shortened V by 0 bases and J by 3 bases, and 12 bases separated the two germline ends. There are 17 residues in the CDR3. The CDR3 DNA is TGCGCCAGCAGCCAAGATGCAGGGGCCAACTATAATTCACCCCTCCACTTT. Amino acids: CASSQDAGANYNSPLHF.

This sequence joins TRBV5-6 and TRBJ1-1; D may be TRBD1 (6 bases). V was pared by 4 bases and J by 1 base, with 14 bases between. This CDR3 contains 15 residues. Germline assignment: CDR1 SGHDT and CDR2 YYEEEE. CDR3 coding DNA: TGTGCCAGCAGCGAAGATCGGACAGCGAACACTGAAGCTTTCTTT. Its translation: CASSEDRTANTEAFF.

The chain employs TRBV5-1 and TRBJ1-2; TRBD1 aligns across 10 bases. The CDR3 runs to 19 residues. Germline trimming cut 0 bases from V and 8 bases from J; bases unmatched to any gene: 19. Germline V gene sequence: CDR1 SGHRS, CDR2 YFSETQ. The CDR3 region has the DNA TGCGCCAGCAGCTTGGCCAATTATAGCCGGGACAGGGGATCGAAGGGCTACACCTTC. Translating gives CASSLANYSRDRGSKGYTF.

The V and J genes are TRBV4-1 and TRBJ1-3, with 7 bases lining up with TRBD1. Germline V CDR1 and CDR2: MGHRA, YSYEKL. The CDR3 totals 16 residues. Losses at the gene ends were 2 bases for V and 0 bases for J; bases not matched to a gene: 4. The CDR3 is CASSQIAGGSGNTIYF. The CDR3 DNA sequence: TGCGCCAGCAGCCAAATCGCAGGGGGCTCTGGAAACACCATATATTTT.

Here the CDR3 reads CASSPALFRQGYSATQYF. For the CDR3, the DNA is TGCGCCAGCAGCCCCGCTTTGTTTCGACAGGGTTATTCGGCGACCCAGTACTTC. The chain combines TRBV4-1 with TRBJ2-5; 7 nucleotides align to TRBD1. This CDR3 comprises 18 residues. The ends lost 4 bases at V and 7 bases at J; junction bases unmatched: 21. Germline V gene data show CDR1 as MGHRA and CDR2 as YSYEKL.

The chain uses TRBV19 and TRBJ2-3, with 7 bases aligning to TRBD1. The CDR3 runs 15 residues. The junction had 14 bases not matched to a gene; V was cut back by 3 bases and J by 11 bases. Germline assignment: CDR1 LNHDA and CDR2 SQIVND (reference sequence). CDR3 bases: TGTGCCAGTAGTATTCACCCTAATGACAGGGACAGGCAGTATTTT. Translating gives CASSIHPNDRDRQYF.

The chain recombines TRBV7-2 with TRBJ1-4, with 7 bases that match TRBD1. This CDR3 spans 15 amino acids. Germline V gives CDR1 SGHTA, CDR2 FQGNSA. Trimming took 7 bases from V and 3 from J; bases not matched to a gene: 8. This chain's CDR3 is CASNSRGTANEKLFF. In DNA, the CDR3 is TGTGCCAGCAACTCCCGGGGGACAGCTAATGAAAAACTGTTTTTT.

The rearrangement uses TRBV19 and TRBJ1-1; 7 bases align to TRBD1. The V gene end was trimmed by 5 bases and the J gene end by 1 base; junction bases not matched to a gene: 7. The germline gives CDR1 LNHDA, CDR2 SQIVND (reference sequence). This CDR3 spans 15 amino acids. CDR3 amino acids: CASSFSGTANTEAFF. CDR3 in DNA: TGTGCCAGTAGTTTCTCCGGGACAGCGAACACTGAAGCTTTCTTT.

Only one count was recorded for this clone. V gene TRBV11-2 combines with J gene TRBJ2-1; 7 positions match TRBD2. CDR3 length equals 16 residues. Germline V gene lookup returns CDR1 SGHAT and CDR2 FQNNGV. V was clipped by 2 bases and J by 6 bases; unmatched bases: 10. This CDR3 is CASSLRGSGSSNEQFF. The CDR3 region has the DNA TGTGCCAGCAGCTTAAGGGGTAGCGGGTCATCCAATGAGCAGTTCTTC.

This chain joins TRBV7-8 and TRBJ1-2; D not resolved. Germline V gene sequence: CDR1 SGHVS, CDR2 FQNEAQ. V was shortened by 1 base and J by 6 bases, with 24 bases between the two germline ends. This CDR3 is 18 amino acids long. The CDR3 spells CASSLERVGPSRVDGYTF. The CDR3, as DNA: TGTGCCAGCAGCTTAGAGCGGGTCGGGCCTAGTAGGGTCGATGGCTACACCTTC.

The chain recombines TRBV2 with TRBJ1-5; the D is unclear. Germline V gene sequence: CDR1 SNHLY, CDR2 FYNNEI. This CDR3 has 15 residues. V was clipped by 3 bases and J by 0 bases, with 9 bases between them. The chain's CDR3 is CASSDSGYSNQPQHF. The CDR3 DNA follows: TGTGCCAGCAGTGATTCAGGCTATAGCAATCAGCCCCAGCATTTT.

A single count supports this clone. The rearrangement uses TRBV6-5 and TRBJ2-7, with TRBD1 identical over 8 bases. The V and J ends lost 4 bases and 2 bases, in that order; junction bases with no gene match: 7. The germline V gene has CDR1 MNHEY and CDR2 SVGAGI. The CDR3 extends over 15 amino acids. The CDR3 is CASSSPGTGPYEQYF. Here the CDR3 DNA reads TGTGCCAGCAGTTCCCCCGGGACAGGACCCTACGAGCAGTACTTC.

The chain uses TRBV27 and TRBJ2-3; TRBD1 might be the D (5 bases). Germline CDR1 is MNHEY and CDR2 is SMNVEV (reference sequence). The CDR3 has 13 residues. Trimming took 5 bases from V and 4 from J, leaving 10 bases between them. The CDR3 nucleotides read TGTGCCAGCAGTATGGCAGGGTCAGATACGCAGTATTTT. Translated: CASSMAGSDTQYF.